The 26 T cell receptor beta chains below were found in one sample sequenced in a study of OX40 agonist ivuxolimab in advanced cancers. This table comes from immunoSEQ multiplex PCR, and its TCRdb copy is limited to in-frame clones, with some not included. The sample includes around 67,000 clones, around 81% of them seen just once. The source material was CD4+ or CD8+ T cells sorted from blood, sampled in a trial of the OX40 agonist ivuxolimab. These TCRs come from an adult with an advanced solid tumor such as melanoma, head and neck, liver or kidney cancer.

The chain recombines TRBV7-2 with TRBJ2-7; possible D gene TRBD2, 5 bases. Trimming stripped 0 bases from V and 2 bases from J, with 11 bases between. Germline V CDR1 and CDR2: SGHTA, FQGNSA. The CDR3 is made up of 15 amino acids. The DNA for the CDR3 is TGTGCCAGCAGCTTAGCCCCGAGGGAGCCCTACGAGCAGTACTTC. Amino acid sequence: CASSLAPREPYEQYF.

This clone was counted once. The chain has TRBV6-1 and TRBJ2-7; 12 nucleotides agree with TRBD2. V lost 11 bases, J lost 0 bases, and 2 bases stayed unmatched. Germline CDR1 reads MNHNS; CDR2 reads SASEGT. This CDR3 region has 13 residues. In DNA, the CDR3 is TGTGCCGGGGGACTAGCGGGCTCCTACGAGCAGTACTTC. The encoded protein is CAGGLAGSYEQYF.

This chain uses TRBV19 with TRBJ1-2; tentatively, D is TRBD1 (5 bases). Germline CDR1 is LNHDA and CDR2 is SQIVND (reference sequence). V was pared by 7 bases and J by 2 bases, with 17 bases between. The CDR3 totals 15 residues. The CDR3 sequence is CASIPTGGLNYGYTF. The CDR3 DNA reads TGTGCCAGTATACCCACAGGAGGCCTGAACTATGGCTACACCTTC.

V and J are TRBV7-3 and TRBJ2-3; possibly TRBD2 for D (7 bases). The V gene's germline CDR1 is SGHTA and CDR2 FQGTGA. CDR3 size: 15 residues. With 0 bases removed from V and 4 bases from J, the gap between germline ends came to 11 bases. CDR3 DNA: TGTGCCAGCAGCTTAACCCGGGGGGCCGCAGATACGCAGTATTTT. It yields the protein CASSLTRGAADTQYF.

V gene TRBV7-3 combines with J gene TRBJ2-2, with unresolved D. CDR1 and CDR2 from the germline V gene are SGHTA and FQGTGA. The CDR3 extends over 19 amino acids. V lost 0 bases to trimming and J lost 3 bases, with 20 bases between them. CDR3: CASSLTSGGRLTDTGELFF. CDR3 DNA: TGTGCCAGCAGCTTAACGTCGGGTGGGCGGTTAACGGACACCGGGGAGCTGTTTTTT.

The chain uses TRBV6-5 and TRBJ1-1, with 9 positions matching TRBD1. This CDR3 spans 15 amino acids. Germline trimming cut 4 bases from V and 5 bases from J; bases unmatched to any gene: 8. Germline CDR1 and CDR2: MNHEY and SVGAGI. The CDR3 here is CASSSGTGFETEAFF. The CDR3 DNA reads TGTGCCAGCAGTTCAGGGACAGGGTTTGAGACTGAAGCTTTCTTT.

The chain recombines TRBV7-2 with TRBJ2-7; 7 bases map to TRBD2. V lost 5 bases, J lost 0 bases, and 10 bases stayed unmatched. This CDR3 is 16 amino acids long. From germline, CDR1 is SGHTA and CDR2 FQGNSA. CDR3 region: CASSPISRTSSYEQYF. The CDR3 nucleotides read TGTGCCAGCAGCCCGATAAGTAGGACTAGCTCCTACGAGCAGTACTTC.

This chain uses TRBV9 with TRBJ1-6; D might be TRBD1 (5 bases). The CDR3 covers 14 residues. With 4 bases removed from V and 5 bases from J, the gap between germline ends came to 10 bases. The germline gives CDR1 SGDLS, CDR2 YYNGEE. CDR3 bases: TGTGCCAGCAGCCCGACGGGACATAATTCACCCCTCCACTTT. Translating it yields CASSPTGHNSPLHF. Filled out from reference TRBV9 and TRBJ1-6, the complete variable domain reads DSGVTQTPKHLITATGQRVTLRCSPRSGDLSVYWYQQSLDQGLQFLIQYYNGEERAKGNILERFSAQQFPDLHSELNLSSLELGDSALYFCASSPTGHNSPLHFGNGTRLTVT.

The CDR3 region is CAWPETSGKDNEQFF. DNA for the CDR3: TGTGCCTGGCCAGAGACTAGCGGGAAGGACAATGAGCAGTTCTTC. The chain employs TRBV30 and TRBJ2-1; 11 bases line up with TRBD2. Germline V gene data show CDR1 as GTSNPN and CDR2 as SVGIG (reference sequence). This CDR3 spans 15 amino acids. V lost 5 bases, J lost 5 bases, and 8 bases stayed unmatched.

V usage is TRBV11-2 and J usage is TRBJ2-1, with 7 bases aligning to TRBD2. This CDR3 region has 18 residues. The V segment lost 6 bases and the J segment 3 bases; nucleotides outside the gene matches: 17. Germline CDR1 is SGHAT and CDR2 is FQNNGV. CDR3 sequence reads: CASRPWGGSVGRYNEQFF. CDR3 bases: TGTGCCAGCAGGCCCTGGGGGGGGTCTGTAGGGCGCTACAATGAGCAGTTCTTC.

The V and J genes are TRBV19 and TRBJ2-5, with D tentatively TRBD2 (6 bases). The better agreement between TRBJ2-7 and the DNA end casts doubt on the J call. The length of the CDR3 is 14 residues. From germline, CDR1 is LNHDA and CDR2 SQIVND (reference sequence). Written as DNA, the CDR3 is TGTGCCAGTAGTAACCCGTGGAGGGCTTACGAGCAGTACTTC. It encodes CASSNPWRAYEQYF.

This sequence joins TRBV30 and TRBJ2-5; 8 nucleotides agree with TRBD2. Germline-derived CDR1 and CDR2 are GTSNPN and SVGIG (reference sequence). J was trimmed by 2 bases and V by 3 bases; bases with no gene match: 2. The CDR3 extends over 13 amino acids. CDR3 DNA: TGTGCCTGGAGACAGCGGGGGCAAGAGACCCAGTACTTC. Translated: CAWRQRGQETQYF.

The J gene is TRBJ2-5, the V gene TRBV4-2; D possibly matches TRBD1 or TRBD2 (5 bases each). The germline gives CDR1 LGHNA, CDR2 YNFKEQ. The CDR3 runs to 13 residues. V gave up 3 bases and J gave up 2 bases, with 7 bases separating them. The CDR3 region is CASSQGDQETQYF. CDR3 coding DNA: TGTGCCAGCAGCCAGGGGGATCAAGAGACCCAGTACTTC.

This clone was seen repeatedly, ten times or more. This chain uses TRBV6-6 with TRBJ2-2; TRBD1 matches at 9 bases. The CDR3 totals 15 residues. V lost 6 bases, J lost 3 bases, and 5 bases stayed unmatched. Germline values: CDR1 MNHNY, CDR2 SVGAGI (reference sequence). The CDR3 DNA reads TGTGCCAGCAGCCTCCGGGACAGGGACACCGGGGAGCTGTTTTTT. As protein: CASSLRDRDTGELFF.

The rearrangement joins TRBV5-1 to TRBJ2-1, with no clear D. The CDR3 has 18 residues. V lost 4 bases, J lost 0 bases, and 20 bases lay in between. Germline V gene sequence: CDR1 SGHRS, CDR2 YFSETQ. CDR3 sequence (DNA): TGCGCCAGCAGCCCGGATGGGTGGCGAACAAGCTCCTACAATGAGCAGTTCTTC. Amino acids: CASSPDGWRTSSYNEQFF. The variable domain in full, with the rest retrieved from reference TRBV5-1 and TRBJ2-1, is KAGVTQTPRYLIKTRGQQVTLSCSPISGHRSVSWYQQTPGQGLQFLFEYFSETQRNKGNFPGRFSGRQFSNSRSEMNVSTLELGDSALYLCASSPDGWRTSSYNEQFFGPGTRLTVL.

CDR3: CASSGLAVSEETQYF. DNA of the CDR3: TGTGCCAGCAGCGGACTAGCGGTGTCCGAGGAGACCCAGTACTTC. The V gene is TRBV6-6, the J gene TRBJ2-5, with 10 bases matching TRBD2. Germline V gene data show CDR1 as MNHNY and CDR2 as SVGAGI (reference sequence). Trimming cost V 6 bases and J 5 bases; bases outside gene matches: 9. The CDR3 runs to 15 residues.

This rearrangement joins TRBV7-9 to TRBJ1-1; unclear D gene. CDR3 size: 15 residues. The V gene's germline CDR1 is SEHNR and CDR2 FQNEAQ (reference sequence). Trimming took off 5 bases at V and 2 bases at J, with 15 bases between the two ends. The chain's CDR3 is CASSPRPGLNTEAFF. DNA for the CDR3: TGTGCCAGCAGCCCCCGTCCAGGTCTCAACACTGAAGCTTTCTTT.

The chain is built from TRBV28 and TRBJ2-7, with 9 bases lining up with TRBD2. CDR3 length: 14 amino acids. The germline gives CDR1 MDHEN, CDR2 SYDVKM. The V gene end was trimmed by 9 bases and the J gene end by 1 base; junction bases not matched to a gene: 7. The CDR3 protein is CASICGLASYEQYV. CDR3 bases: TGTGCCAGTATTTGCGGACTAGCGTCCTACGAGCAGTACGTC.

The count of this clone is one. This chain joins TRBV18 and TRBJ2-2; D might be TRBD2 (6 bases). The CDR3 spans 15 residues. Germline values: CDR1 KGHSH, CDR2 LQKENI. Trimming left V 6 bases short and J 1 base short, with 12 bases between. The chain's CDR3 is CASSARDWNTGELFF. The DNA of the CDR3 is TGTGCCAGCTCGGCCCGGGACTGGAACACCGGGGAGCTGTTTTTT.

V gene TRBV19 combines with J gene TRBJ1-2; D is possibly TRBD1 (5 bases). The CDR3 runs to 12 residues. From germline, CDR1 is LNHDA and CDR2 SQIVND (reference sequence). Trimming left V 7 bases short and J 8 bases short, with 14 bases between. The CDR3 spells CASTIAGAGYTF. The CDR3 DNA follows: TGTGCCAGTACCATCGCCGGGGCCGGCTACACCTTC.

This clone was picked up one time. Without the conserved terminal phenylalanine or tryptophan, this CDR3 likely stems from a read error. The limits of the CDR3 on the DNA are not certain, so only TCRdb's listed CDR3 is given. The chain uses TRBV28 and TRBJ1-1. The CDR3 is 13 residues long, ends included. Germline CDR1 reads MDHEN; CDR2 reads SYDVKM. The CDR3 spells CASSLDFGRSVFV.

CDR3: CASSLAGPSGSTQGYEQYF. The DNA of the CDR3 is TGTGCCAGCAGCTTAGCGGGTCCTAGCGGGAGTACTCAGGGCTACGAGCAGTACTTC. The genes are TRBV7-8 and TRBJ2-5, with 10 bases aligning to TRBD2. The DNA end is a closer match to TRBJ2-7, so the J assignment may be wrong. The germline V gene encodes CDR1 SGHVS and CDR2 FQNEAQ. The CDR3 length is 19 residues.

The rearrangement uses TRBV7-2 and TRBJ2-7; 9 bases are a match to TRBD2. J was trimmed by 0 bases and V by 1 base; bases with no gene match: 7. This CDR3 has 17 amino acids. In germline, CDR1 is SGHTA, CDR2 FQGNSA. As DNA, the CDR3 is TGTGCCAGCAGCTTAGTCCCTAGCGGGGCCAGCTCCTACGAGCAGTACTTC. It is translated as CASSLVPSGASSYEQYF.

The CDR3 DNA is TGTGCCAGCAGCTTCCCCAAGGGGGTCACCTACAATGAGCAGTTCTTC. As protein: CASSFPKGVTYNEQFF. This rearrangement joins TRBV7-9 to TRBJ2-1, with D perhaps matching TRBD1 (6 bases). CDR3 length: 16 amino acids. Trimming took off 3 bases at V and 2 bases at J, with 14 bases between the two ends. Germline values: CDR1 SEHNR, CDR2 FQNEAQ (reference sequence).

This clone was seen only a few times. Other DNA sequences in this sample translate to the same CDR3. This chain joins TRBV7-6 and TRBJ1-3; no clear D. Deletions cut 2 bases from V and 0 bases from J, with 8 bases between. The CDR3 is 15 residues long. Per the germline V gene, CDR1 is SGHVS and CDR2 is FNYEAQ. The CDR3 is CASSLSQSSGNTIYF. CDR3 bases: TGTGCCAGCAGCTTATCGCAAAGCTCTGGAAACACCATATATTTT.

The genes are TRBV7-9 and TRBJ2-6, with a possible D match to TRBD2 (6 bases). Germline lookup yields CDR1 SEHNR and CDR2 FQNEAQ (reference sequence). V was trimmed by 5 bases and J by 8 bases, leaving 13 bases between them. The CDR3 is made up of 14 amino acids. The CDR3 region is CASSLAEGSNVLTF. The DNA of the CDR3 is TGTGCCAGCAGCCTCGCGGAGGGATCCAACGTCCTGACTTTC.